This TCR beta chain was captured by sequencing in a study of shared clonotypes between healthy human individuals. Study outcomes and limitations: Rarefaction demonstrated incomplete sorted-subset sequencing despite large depth.

There are 15 residues in the CDR3. Trimming stripped 0 bases from V and 3 bases from J, with 11 bases between. From germline, CDR1 is SGDLS and CDR2 YYNGEE. Genomic DNA of each subset was evenly split across several immunoSEQ plates. Replicate PCRs run on sorted subsets employed around 200 ng DNA, 25,000 to 35,000 T cell genomes. Profiled with immunoSEQ multiplex PCR; TCRdb holds only in-frame clones, not every one. The sample records 2 million to 2.5 million clones, under 95% being singletons. Points on this clone: Antigen specificity is unknown.

The TCR sequence derives from a man younger than 30 in good health. Some clones in this sample may be carry-over from other donors' samples. Sequencing was performed on naive CD4+ T cells from PBMCs. Subset: CD45RA+ positively selected. The V gene is TRBV9, the J gene TRBJ2-3, with D tentatively TRBD1 (5 bases). The CDR3 reads CASSVAPAGTDTQYF. DNA of the CDR3: TGTGCCAGCAGCGTAGCCCCGGCAGGGACAGATACGCAGTATTTT. Full variable domain (outside the CDR3, taken from reference TRBV9 and TRBJ2-3): DSGVTQTPKHLITATGQRVTLRCSPRSGDLSVYWYQQSLDQGLQFLIQYYNGEERAKGNILERFSAQQFPDLHSELNLSSLELGDSALYFCASSVAPAGTDTQYFGPGTRLTVL.